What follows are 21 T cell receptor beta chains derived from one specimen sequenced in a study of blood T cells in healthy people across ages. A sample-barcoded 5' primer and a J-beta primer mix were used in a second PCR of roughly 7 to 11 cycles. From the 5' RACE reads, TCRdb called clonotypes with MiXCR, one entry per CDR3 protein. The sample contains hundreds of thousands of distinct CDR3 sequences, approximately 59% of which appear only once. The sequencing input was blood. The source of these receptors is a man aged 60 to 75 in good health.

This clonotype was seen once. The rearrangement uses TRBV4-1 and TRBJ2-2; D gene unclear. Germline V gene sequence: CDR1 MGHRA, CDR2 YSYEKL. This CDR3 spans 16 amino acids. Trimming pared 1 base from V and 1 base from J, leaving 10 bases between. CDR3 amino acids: CASSQAPRGNTGELFF. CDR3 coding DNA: TGCGCCAGCAGCCAAGCTCCTCGAGGGAACACCGGGGAGCTGTTTTTT.

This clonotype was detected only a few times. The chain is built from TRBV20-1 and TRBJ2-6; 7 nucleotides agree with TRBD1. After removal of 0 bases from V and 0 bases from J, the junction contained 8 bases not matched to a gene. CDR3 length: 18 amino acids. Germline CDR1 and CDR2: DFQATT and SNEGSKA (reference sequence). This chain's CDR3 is CSARDSGDSYSGANVLTF. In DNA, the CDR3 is TGCAGTGCTAGAGATAGTGGGGACAGTTACTCTGGGGCCAACGTCCTGACTTTC.

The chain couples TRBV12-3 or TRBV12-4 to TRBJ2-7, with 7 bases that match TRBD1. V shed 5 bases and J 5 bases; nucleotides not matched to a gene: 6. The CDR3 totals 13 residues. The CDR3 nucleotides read TGTGCCAGCAGTGCCTACAGGGGCGACGAGCAGTACTTC. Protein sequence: CASSAYRGDEQYF.

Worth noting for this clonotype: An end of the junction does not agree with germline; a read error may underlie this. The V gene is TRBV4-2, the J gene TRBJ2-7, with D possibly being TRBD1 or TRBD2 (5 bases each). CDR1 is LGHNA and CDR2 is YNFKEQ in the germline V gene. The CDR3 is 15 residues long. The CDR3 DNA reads TGTACCAGCAGCCAAGGGGACCTCAACTCCTACGAGCAGTACTTC. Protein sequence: CTSSQGDLNSYEQYF.

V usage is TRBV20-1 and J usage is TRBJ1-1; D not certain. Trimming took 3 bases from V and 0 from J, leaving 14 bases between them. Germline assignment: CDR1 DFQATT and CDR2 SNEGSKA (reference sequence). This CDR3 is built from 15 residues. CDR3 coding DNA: TGCAGTGCTAGCACCCTAGGGTCAGTGAACACTGAAGCTTTCTTT. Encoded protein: CSASTLGSVNTEAFF.

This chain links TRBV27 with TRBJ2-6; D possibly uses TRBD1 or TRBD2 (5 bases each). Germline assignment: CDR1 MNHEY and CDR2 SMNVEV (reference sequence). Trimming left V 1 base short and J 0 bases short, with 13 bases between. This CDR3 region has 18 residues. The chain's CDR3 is CASSLFGTRSSGANVLTF. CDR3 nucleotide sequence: TGTGCCAGCAGTTTATTTGGGACGCGAAGCTCTGGGGCCAACGTCCTGACTTTC.

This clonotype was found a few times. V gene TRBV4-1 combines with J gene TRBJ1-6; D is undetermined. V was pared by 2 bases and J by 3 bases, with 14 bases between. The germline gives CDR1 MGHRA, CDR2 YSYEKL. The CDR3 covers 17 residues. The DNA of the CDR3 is TGCGCCAGCAGCCAAAACCGCCACAGCGGCTATAATTCACCCCTCCACTTT. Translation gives CASSQNRHSGYNSPLHF.

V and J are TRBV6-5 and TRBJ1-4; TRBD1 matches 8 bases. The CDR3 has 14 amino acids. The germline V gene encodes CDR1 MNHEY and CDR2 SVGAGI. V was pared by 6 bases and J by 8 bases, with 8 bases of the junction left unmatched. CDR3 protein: CASRLTYRGEKLFF. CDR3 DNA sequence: TGTGCCAGCAGGCTCACTTACAGGGGGGAAAAACTGTTTTTT.

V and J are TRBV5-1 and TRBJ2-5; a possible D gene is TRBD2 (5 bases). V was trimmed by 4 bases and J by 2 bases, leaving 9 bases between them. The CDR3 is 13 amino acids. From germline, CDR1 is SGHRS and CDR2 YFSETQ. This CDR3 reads CASSRRQQETQYF. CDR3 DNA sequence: TGCGCCAGCAGCCGGAGGCAACAAGAGACCCAGTACTTC.

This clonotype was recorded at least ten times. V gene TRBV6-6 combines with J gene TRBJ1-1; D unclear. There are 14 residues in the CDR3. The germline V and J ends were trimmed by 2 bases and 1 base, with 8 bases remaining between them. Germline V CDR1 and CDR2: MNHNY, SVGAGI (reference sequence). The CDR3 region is CASSYSTANTEAFF. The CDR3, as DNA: TGTGCCAGCAGTTACAGCACAGCGAACACTGAAGCTTTCTTT.

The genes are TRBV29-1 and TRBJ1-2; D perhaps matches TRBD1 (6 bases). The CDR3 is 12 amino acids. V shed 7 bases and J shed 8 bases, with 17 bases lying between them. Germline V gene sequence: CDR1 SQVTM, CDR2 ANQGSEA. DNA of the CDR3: TGCAGCGCCGGCCAGGGACAAGAGGGCTACACCTTC. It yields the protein CSAGQGQEGYTF.

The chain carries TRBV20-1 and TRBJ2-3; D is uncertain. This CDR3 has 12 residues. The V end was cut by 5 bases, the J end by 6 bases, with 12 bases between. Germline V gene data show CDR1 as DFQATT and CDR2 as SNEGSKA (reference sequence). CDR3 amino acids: CSAPDLIDTQYF. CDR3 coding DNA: TGCAGTGCTCCGGACCTTATCGATACGCAGTATTTT.

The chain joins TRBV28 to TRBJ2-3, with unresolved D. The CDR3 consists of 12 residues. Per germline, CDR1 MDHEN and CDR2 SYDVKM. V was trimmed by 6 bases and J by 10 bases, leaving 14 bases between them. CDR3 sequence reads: CASRTSHGAQYF. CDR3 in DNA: TGTGCCAGCAGAACCTCTCATGGTGCGCAGTATTTT.

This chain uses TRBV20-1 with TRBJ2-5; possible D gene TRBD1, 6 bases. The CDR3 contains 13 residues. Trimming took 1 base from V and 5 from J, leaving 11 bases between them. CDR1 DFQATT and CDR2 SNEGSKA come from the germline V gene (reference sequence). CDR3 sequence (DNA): TGCAGTGCTAGAGCTGGGGGCGTGGAGACCCAGTACTTC. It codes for CSARAGGVETQYF.

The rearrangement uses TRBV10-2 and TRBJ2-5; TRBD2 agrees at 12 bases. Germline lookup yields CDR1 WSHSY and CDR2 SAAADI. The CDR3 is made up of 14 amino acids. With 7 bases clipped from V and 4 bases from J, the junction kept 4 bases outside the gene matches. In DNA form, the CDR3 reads TGCGCCAGCAAGATGACTAGCGGGGGAGAGACCCAGTACTTC. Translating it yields CASKMTSGGETQYF.

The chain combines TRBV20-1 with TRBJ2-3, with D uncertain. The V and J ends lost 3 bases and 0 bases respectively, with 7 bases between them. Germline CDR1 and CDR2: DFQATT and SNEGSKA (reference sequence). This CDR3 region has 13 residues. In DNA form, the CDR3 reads TGCAGTGCTAGCCAAGGTAGCACAGATACGCAGTATTTT. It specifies CSASQGSTDTQYF.

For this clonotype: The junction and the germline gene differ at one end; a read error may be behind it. CDR3 amino acids: CATSRGTNEQFF. Written as DNA, the CDR3 is TGTGCCACCAGCCGGGGGACGAATGAGCAGTTCTTC. V and J are TRBV5-6 and TRBJ2-1, with D possibly TRBD2 on 6 matching bases. This CDR3 comprises 12 residues. Germline V lookup: CDR1 SGHDT, CDR2 YYEEEE.

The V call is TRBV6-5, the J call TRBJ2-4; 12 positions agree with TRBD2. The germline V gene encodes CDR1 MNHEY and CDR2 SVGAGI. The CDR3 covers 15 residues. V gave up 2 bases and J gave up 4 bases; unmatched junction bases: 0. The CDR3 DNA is TGTGCCAGCAGTTACGGACTAGCGGGGAAAAACATTCAGTACTTC. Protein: CASSYGLAGKNIQYF.

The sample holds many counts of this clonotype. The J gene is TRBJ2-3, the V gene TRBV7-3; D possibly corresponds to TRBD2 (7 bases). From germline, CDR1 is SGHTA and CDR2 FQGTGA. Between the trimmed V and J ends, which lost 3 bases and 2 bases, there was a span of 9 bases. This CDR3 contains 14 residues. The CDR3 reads CASSLGGATDTQYF. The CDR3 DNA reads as TGTGCCAGCAGCTTGGGGGGGGCCACAGATACGCAGTATTTT.

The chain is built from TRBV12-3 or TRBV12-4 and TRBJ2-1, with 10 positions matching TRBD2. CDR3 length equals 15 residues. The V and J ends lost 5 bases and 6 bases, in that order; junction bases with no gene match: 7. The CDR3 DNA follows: TGTGCCAGCAGTCCCGGGACTAGCGTAGGCAATGAGCAGTTCTTC. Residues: CASSPGTSVGNEQFF.

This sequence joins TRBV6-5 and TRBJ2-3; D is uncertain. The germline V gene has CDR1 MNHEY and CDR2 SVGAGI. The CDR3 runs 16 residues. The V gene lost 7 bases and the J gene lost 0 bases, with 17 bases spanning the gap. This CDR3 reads CASKPQSVSSTDTQYF. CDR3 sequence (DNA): TGTGCCAGCAAGCCCCAGAGCGTCAGTAGCACAGATACGCAGTATTTT.